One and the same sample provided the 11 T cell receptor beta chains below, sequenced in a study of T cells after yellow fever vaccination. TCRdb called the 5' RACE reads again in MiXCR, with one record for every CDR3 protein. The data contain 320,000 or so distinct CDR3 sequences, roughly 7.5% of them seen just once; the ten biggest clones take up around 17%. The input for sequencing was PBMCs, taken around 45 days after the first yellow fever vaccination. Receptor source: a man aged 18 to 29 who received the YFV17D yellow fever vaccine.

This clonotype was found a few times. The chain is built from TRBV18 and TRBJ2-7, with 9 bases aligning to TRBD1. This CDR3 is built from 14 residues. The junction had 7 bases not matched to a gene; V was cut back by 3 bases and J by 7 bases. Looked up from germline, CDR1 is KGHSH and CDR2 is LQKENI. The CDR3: CASSPGQGMGEQYF. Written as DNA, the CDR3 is TGTGCCAGCTCACCTGGACAGGGGATGGGGGAGCAGTACTTC.

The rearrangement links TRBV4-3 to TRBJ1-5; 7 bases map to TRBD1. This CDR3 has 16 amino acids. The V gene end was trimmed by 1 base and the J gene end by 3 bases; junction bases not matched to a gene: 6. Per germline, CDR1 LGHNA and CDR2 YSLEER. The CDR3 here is CASSQGWTGSNQPQHF. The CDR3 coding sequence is TGCGCCAGCAGCCAAGGGTGGACAGGTTCCAATCAGCCCCAGCATTTT.

CDR3 sequence: CASNPRASGNTGELFF. In nucleotides, the CDR3 is TGTGCCAGCAACCCACGAGCTAGCGGGAACACCGGGGAGCTGTTTTTT. The J gene is TRBJ2-2, the V gene TRBV6-1; TRBD2 matches at 7 bases. This CDR3 is built from 16 residues. Germline assignment: CDR1 MNHNS and CDR2 SASEGT. The J segment lost 1 base and the V segment lost 7 bases, leaving 9 bases of the junction unmatched.

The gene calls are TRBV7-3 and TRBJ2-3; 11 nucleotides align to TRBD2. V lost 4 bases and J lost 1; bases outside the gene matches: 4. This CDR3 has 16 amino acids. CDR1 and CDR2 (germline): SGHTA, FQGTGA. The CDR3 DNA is TGTGCCAGCAGCTCACTAGCGGGGGTTGGCACAGATACGCAGTATTTT. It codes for CASSSLAGVGTDTQYF.

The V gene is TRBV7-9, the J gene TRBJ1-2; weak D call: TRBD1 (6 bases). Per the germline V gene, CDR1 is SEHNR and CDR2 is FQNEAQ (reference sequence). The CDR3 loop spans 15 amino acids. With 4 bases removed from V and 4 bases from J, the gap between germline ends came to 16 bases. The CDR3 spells CASSSPMTGTYGYTF. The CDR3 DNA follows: TGTGCCAGCAGCTCCCCCATGACAGGAACCTATGGCTACACCTTC. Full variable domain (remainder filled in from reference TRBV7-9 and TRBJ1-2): DTGVSQNPRHKITKRGQNVTFRCDPISEHNRLYWYRQTLGQGPEFLTYFQNEAQLEKSRLLSDRFSAERPKGSFSTLEIQRTEQGDSAMYLCASSSPMTGTYGYTFGSGTRLTVV.

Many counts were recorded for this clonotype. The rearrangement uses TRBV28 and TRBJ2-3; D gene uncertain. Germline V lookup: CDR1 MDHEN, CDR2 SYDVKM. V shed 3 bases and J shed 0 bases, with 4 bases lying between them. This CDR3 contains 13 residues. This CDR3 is CASSFDSTDTQYF. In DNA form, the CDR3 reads TGTGCCAGCAGTTTTGATAGCACAGATACGCAGTATTTT. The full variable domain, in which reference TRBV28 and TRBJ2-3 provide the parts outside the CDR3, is DVKVTQSSRYLVKRTGEKVFLECVQDMDHENMFWYRQDPGLGLRLIYFSYDVKMKEKGDIPEGYSVSREKKERFSLILESASTNQTSMYLCASSFDSTDTQYFGPGTRLTVL.

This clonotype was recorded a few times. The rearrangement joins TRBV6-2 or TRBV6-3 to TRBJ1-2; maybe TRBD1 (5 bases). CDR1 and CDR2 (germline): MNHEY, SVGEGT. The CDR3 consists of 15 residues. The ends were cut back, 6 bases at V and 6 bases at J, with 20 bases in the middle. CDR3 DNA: TGTGCCAGCAGCAAGACTCCGACAGACATCAATGGCTACACCTTC. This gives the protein CASSKTPTDINGYTF.

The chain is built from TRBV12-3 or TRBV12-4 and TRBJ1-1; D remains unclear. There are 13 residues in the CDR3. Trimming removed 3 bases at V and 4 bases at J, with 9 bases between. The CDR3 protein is CASSFSQPTEAFF. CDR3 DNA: TGTGCCAGCAGTTTCTCGCAGCCCACTGAAGCTTTCTTT.

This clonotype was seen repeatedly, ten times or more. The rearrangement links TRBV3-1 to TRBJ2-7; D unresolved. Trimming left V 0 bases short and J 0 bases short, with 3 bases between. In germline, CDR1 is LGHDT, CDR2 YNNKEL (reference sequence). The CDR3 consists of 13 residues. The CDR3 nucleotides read TGTGCCAGCAGCCAAGACAGCTCCTACGAGCAGTACTTC. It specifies CASSQDSSYEQYF.

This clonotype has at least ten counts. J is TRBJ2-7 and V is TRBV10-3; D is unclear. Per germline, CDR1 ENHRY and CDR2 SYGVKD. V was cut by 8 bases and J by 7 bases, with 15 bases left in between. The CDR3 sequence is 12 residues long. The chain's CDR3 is CAIAGDAGEQYV. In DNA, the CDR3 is TGTGCCATCGCAGGTGACGCTGGGGAGCAGTACGTC.

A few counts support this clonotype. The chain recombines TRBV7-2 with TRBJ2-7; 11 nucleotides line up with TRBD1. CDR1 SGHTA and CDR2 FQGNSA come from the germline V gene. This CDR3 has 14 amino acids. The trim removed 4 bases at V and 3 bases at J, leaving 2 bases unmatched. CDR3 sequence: CASSSGQGGYEQYV. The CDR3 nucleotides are TGTGCCAGCAGCTCGGGACAGGGGGGCTACGAGCAGTACGTC.